One and the same sample provided the 5 T cell receptor beta chains below, sequenced in a study of T cell responses to AZD1222 COVID-19 vaccine. Using immunoSEQ multiplex PCR, the repertoire was profiled, and TCRdb retains in-frame clones only, with some absent. Here the sample spans under 200,000 clones, 92% being singletons. The material was peripheral blood, obtained on day 0 of MenACWY control vaccination. The origin of the receptors is an adult in good health.

This chain joins TRBV19 and TRBJ1-1; D is unresolved. V lost 11 bases to trimming and J lost 1 base, with 29 bases between them. Per germline, CDR1 LNHDA and CDR2 SQIVND (reference sequence). The CDR3 is 18 residues long. Here the CDR3 DNA reads TGTGCCTCAGTAGATGCCCCGCCGCGGCGGACTCCGAACACTGAAGCTTTCTTT. It codes for CASVDAPPRRTPNTEAFF.

This clone was detected once. This chain links TRBV12-3 or TRBV12-4 with TRBJ2-1; D is undetermined. V lost 1 base, J lost 13 bases, and 8 bases lay in between. There are 11 residues in the CDR3. The CDR3 here is CASSLGVPQFF. Written as DNA, the CDR3 is TGTGCCAGCAGTTTAGGAGTCCCCCAGTTCTTC.

V and J are TRBV3-1 (or the pseudogene TRBV3-2) and TRBJ2-7; weak D call: TRBD2 (6 bases). There are 14 residues in the CDR3. Germline loops: CDR1 LGHDT, CDR2 YNNKEL (reference sequence). V was cut by 3 bases and J by 3 bases, with 12 bases left in between. In DNA form, the CDR3 reads TGTGCCAGCAGCCATTGGATGACTAGCTACGAGCAGTACTTC. Protein sequence: CASSHWMTSYEQYF.

The chain links TRBV2 to TRBJ1-2; D gene ambiguous. This CDR3 has 13 residues. Per germline, CDR1 SNHLY and CDR2 FYNNEI. The V end was cut by 2 bases, the J end by 5 bases, with 9 bases between. This chain's CDR3 is CASSEQQFYGYTF. The DNA of the CDR3 is TGTGCCAGCAGTGAACAACAATTTTATGGCTACACCTTC.

The V and J genes are TRBV2 and TRBJ2-1; a possible D gene is TRBD2 (5 bases). The CDR3 runs to 14 residues. Germline V lookup: CDR1 SNHLY, CDR2 FYNNEI. V was cut by 10 bases and J by 0 bases, with 13 bases left in between. CDR3 amino acids: CATEERSSYNEQFF. CDR3 DNA: TGTGCCACTGAGGAGCGGAGCTCCTACAATGAGCAGTTCTTC.